A selection of T cell receptor beta chains follows, all from one sample in a study of blood T cell repertoires in COVID-19. TCRdb keeps only in-frame clones here, not all; method: immunoSEQ multiplex PCR. The sample carries some 200,000 clones, 80% to 90% recorded once. The sequenced sample was peripheral blood. These receptor sequences come from a human donor in a cohort sampled during active COVID-19. Each CDR3 is given with its conserved first and last residue.

TRBJ2-1 TRBV6-5 CASSYPGTSDNEQFF
TRBJ2-7 TRBV2 CASSDTGTGSYEQYF
TRBJ2-1 TRBV7-2 CASSLVYLGRAHEQFF
TRBJ2-1 TRBV7-2 CASSFKGGTGGHEQFF
TRBJ1-2 TRBV5-1 CASSLGQSYGYTF
TRBJ1-5 TRBV27 CASSPGTGVGPQHF
TRBJ2-1 TRBV7-2 CASSLRSLVDEQFF
TRBJ2-5 TRBV11-2 CASSSIETQYF
TRBJ2-2 TRBV18 CASSPPGTNTGELFF
TRBJ1-5 TRBV28 CASSSTGEGANQPQHF
TRBJ2-3 TRBV13 CASSVEGRETDTQYF
TRBJ1-2 TRBV28 CASKLAAEVSNYGYTF
TRBJ2-3 TRBV30 CAWSLSGADTQYF
TRBJ2-3 TRBV24-1 CATSDTLAGVADTQYF
TRBJ2-3 TRBV19 CASSIGLAGVSDTQYF
TRBJ2-7 TRBV30 CALIPAGGNEQYF
TRBJ2-7 TRBV4-1 CASSQLAGRGLVYEQYF
TRBJ2-3 TRBV5-1 CASSLGSNTDTQYF
TRBJ2-1 TRBV7-9 CASSYTSGTNEQFF
TRBJ1-1 TRBV2 CASSGPTGSNTEAFF
TRBJ1-2 TRBV5-1 CASSLGQGASGYTF
TRBJ2-7 TRBV4-2 CASSQDRPRSGRTYEQYF
TRBJ1-1 TRBV5-1 CASSLGSTALIEAFF
TRBJ2-7 TRBV2 CASSYQGNEQYF
TRBJ1-4 TRBV7-8 CASSLTGGFTNEKLFF
TRBJ2-5 TRBV2 CASSEGGDPQETQYF
TRBJ2-6 TRBV11-1 CASGRAAGANVLTF
TRBJ2-7 TRBV13 CASGARQGYEQYF
TRBJ2-4 TRBV9 CASSGTGEYF
TRBJ1-2 TRBV19 CASSIGQAYGYTF
TRBJ1-5 TRBV30 CAWSGSSYNQPQHF
TRBJ2-6 TRBV6-5 CASSRQGTGANVLTF
TRBJ2-3 TRBV7-9 CASSQGGAGDRTDTQYF
TRBJ1-1 TRBV12-2 CASPGGAAEAFF
TRBJ1-2 TRBV27 CASREHGDGYTF
TRBJ1-5 TRBV15 CATSSFSQGASGQPQHF
TRBJ2-7 TRBV28 CASRLDRVSYEQYF
TRBJ2-5 TRBV19 CASSGWGRAETQYF
TRBJ1-1 TRBV6-5 CASSQGLQGNTEAFF
TRBJ1-2 TRBV28 CASTSSGANYGYTF
TRBJ1-6 TRBV6-5 CASSRQASASPLHF
TRBJ2-5 TRBV4-2 CASSKTFGGNQETQYF
TRBJ1-2 TRBV10-2 CASSIGTGVRDGYTF
TRBJ2-7 TRBV5-4 CASSLPGQGIGEQYF
TRBJ2-7 TRBV7-2 CASSRTSGSAHEQYF
TRBJ2-6 TRBV28 CASSPRQGVAADSGANVLTF
TRBJ2-3 TRBV11-3 CASSIGTNADTQYF
TRBJ2-7 TRBV19 CASNSGTGGAKQYF
TRBJ1-6 TRBV28 CASSLRPSYLPLHF
TRBJ2-3 TRBV27 CASSLSGAGGSQSTDTQYF
TRBJ2-7 TRBV28 CASSRPGQGVGEQYF
TRBJ2-7 TRBV5-5 CASSQQGVPYEQYF
TRBJ2-1 TRBV6-6 CASSYGVRGSYNEQFF
TRBJ2-1 TRBV6-2/TRBV6-3 CASSRTSGGGWVFF
TRBJ2-5 TRBV19 CASSPMISGRAFQETQYF
TRBJ1-2 TRBV4-1 CASSQGWQGGSGYTF
TRBJ1-5 TRBV28 CASSFGTARQPQHF
TRBJ2-1 TRBV7-2 CASSLARGNEQFF